This TCR beta chain was obtained from a study of cytomegalovirus exposure and HLA in healthy donors. Looking at the study overall: Unique TCR beta sequences numbering 120 million or so came from approximately 180 million T cells in an earlier analysis. Researchers found that more than 70% of a few hundred genotyped donors fell within the Caucasian-associated ancestry cluster.

Points from the study as a whole: Diagnosis of cytomegalovirus status made by the classifier reportedly showed high specificity and sensitivity. Later on, an analysis tied about 17,000 TCR beta sequences to HLA alleles at 0.05 false discovery rate.

Per the germline V gene, CDR1 is MNHEY and CDR2 is SMNVEV (reference sequence). Trimming shortened V by 2 bases and J by 2 bases, and 3 bases separated the two germline ends. This CDR3 has 12 residues. This clone is deemed medium-sized. Its specificity is not known. PCR involved 60 Vbeta and 13 Jbeta primers. TCRdb's table, derived via immunoSEQ multiplex PCR, lists solely in-frame clones and lacks some. The table records about 130,000 clones, around three quarters of them present only once. The clonotype comes from a woman in her forties or fifties in good health and CMV-seronegative. The rearrangement joins TRBV27 to TRBJ2-5, with unresolved D. Sample: PBMCs. The CDR3 sequence: CASSLQQETQYF. CDR3 DNA: TGTGCCAGCAGTTTACAGCAAGAGACCCAGTACTTC.